This TCR beta chain is from a study of control samples from healthy donors and cancer patients. Sequencing was performed with immunoSEQ multiplex PCR; in TCRdb, only in-frame clones are kept and a portion is missing. The repertoire consists of roughly 170,000 clones, with 90% to 95% occurring once and the leading ten covering about 4%. The sequence derives from a woman aged 55-70 years in good health. Sequencing was performed on blood.

CDR3 loop: CASRIVTEAFF. The CDR3 coding sequence is TGTGCCAGTCGTATAGTCACTGAAGCTTTCTTT. The genes are TRBV7-2 and TRBJ1-1; D gene uncertain. V lost 9 bases to trimming and J lost 4 bases, with 9 bases between them. This CDR3 comprises 11 residues. Germline-derived CDR1 and CDR2 are SGHTA and FQGNSA.